The T cell receptor (beta chain) described here comes from a study of neurological immune-mediated disorders. Preparation of the unsorted libraries drew on 2 million PBMCs stored at -80 C. Synthesis of cDNA was performed by 5'RACE using 10-nucleotide random UMIs. From the 5' RACE reads, TCRdb called clonotypes with MiXCR, one entry per CDR3 protein. The repertoire holds about 78,000 distinct CDR3 sequences, with just over 5% as singletons. In its sample, this clonotype was seen many times. The target antigen is unknown. V dropped 5 bases and J dropped 5 bases, with 11 bases sitting between them. Germline values: CDR1 SGHRS, CDR2 YFSETQ. The length of the CDR3 is 12 residues. General observations from the study: One related-CDR3 cluster, identified by phylogenetic grouping, held the repertoires of 18 of 34 multiple sclerosis patients and was a possible signature. The multiple sclerosis repertoire cluster showed no association with any clinical or MRI feature. The authors stated that larger cohorts are needed.

The clonotype was recovered from a woman in her twenties or thirties with multiple sclerosis. The sequenced material came from PBMCs. V usage is TRBV5-1 and J usage is TRBJ2-7; D ambiguous. For the CDR3, the DNA is TGCGCCAGCAGACATCCAGCCCACGAGCAGTACTTC. This codes for CASRHPAHEQYF.